Shown below are 22 T cell receptor beta chains from a single sample sequenced in a study of cytomegalovirus exposure and HLA in healthy donors. Primers: 60 Vbeta forward and 13 Jbeta reverse. The assay was immunoSEQ multiplex PCR, and TCRdb's table has in-frame clones only and misses some. This table has 150,000 to 250,000 clones, approximately 78% appearing once. Sequenced sample: PBMCs. These receptors were collected from a woman between 50 and 59 years old in good health and CMV-seropositive.

V usage is TRBV10-3 and J usage is TRBJ2-3; maybe TRBD2 (7 bases). This CDR3 is built from 19 residues. Germline assignment: CDR1 ENHRY and CDR2 SYGVKD. V was pared by 0 bases and J by 4 bases, with 23 bases between. The CDR3 region has the DNA TGTGCCATCAGTGAGTCCGGGGGCCAGCGGGGTAATGGGGCAGATACGCAGTATTTT. It specifies CAISESGGQRGNGADTQYF.

This chain connects TRBV30 to TRBJ1-1; TRBD1 is a possible D gene (6 bases). The germline V gene has CDR1 GTSNPN and CDR2 SVGIG (reference sequence). V dropped 1 base and J dropped 11 bases, with 23 bases sitting between them. The length of the CDR3 is 15 residues. The CDR3 DNA sequence: TGTGCCTGGAGTGCACACCGGCCGGGGACACCCGGGGCTTTCTTT. Translated, it gives CAWSAHRPGTPGAFF.

The rearrangement uses TRBV10-3 and TRBJ1-1; the D gene is possibly TRBD1 (6 bases). Trimming removed 6 bases from V and 5 bases from J, with 16 bases in between. The CDR3 covers 14 residues. The germline V gene encodes CDR1 ENHRY and CDR2 SYGVKD. CDR3 amino acids: CAIRSTGRGTEAFF. In nucleotides, the CDR3 is TGTGCCATCAGGTCCACAGGGAGGGGGACTGAAGCTTTCTTT.

The gene calls are TRBV7-2 and TRBJ2-7; D gene unclear. The germline gives CDR1 SGHTA, CDR2 FQGNSA. The CDR3 sequence is 16 residues long. V dropped 5 bases and J dropped 4 bases, with 21 bases sitting between them. The CDR3 DNA reads as TGTGCCAGCAGCCCCCGACTCACCTCGACCCAATACGAGCAGTACTTC. It translates to CASSPRLTSTQYEQYF.

The chain uses TRBV10-2 and TRBJ2-5, with a tentative D call TRBD2 (6 bases). The length of the CDR3 is 15 residues. Trimming took 4 bases from V and 2 from J, leaving 14 bases between them. Germline CDR1 and CDR2: WSHSY and SAAADI. CDR3 DNA: TGCGCCAGCAGTGTGGTAAGCGGACTACAAGAGACCCAGTACTTC. Its translation is CASSVVSGLQETQYF.

The chain combines TRBV5-5 with TRBJ1-3; TRBD1 matches at 10 bases. Per the germline V gene, CDR1 is SGHKS and CDR2 is YYEKEE (reference sequence). V was clipped by 1 base and J by 1 base; unmatched bases: 5. This CDR3 comprises 17 residues. CDR3 sequence: CASSLRGTGVSGNTIYF. As DNA, the CDR3 is TGTGCCAGCAGCTTGAGGGGGACAGGGGTTTCTGGAAACACCATATATTTT. Full variable domain (outside the CDR3, taken from reference TRBV5-5 and TRBJ1-3): DAGVTQSPTHLIKTRGQQVTLRCSPISGHKSVSWYQQVLGQGPQFIFQYYEKEERGRGNFPDRFSARQFPNYSSELNVNALLLGDSALYLCASSLRGTGVSGNTIYFGEGSWLTVV.

The V and J genes are TRBV18 and TRBJ2-3; possibly TRBD1 for D (5 bases). Germline assignment: CDR1 KGHSH and CDR2 LQKENI. Trimming left V 3 bases short and J 5 bases short, with 12 bases between. This CDR3 has 14 residues. CDR3 DNA: TGTGCCAGCTCACCGCGGCAGGGCATAGATACGCAGTATTTT. This translates into CASSPRQGIDTQYF.

This clone was seen only a few times. V is TRBV10-3 and J is TRBJ2-2; weak D call: TRBD1 (5 bases). The ends were cut back, 4 bases at V and 1 base at J, with 7 bases in the middle. The CDR3 has 14 amino acids. In germline, CDR1 is ENHRY, CDR2 SYGVKD. The CDR3 here is CAISAGLNTGELFF. Written as DNA, the CDR3 is TGTGCCATCAGTGCAGGGCTGAACACCGGGGAGCTGTTTTTT.

The V and J genes are TRBV6-1 and TRBJ2-7; TRBD1 might be the D (5 bases). Germline assignment: CDR1 MNHNS and CDR2 SASEGT. The CDR3 totals 13 residues. Trimming pared 6 bases from V and 2 bases from J, leaving 11 bases between. CDR3 protein: CASRTHRPYEQYF. DNA of the CDR3: TGTGCCAGCAGGACCCACAGGCCCTACGAGCAGTACTTC.

The rearrangement links TRBV9 to TRBJ1-3; D is ambiguous. The V end lost 0 bases, the J end lost 0 bases, and 10 bases lay between the germline ends. The CDR3 spans 16 residues. Per germline, CDR1 SGDLS and CDR2 YYNGEE. CDR3 loop: CASSVESLNSGNTIYF. The CDR3 nucleotides are TGTGCCAGCAGCGTAGAGAGTCTCAACTCTGGAAACACCATATATTTT.

In its sample, this clone was seen a few times. CDR3: CASSQDAFREFKETQYF. In DNA, the CDR3 is TGCGCCAGCAGCCAAGATGCATTCCGGGAATTCAAAGAGACCCAGTACTTC. This chain joins TRBV4-1 and TRBJ2-5; D is perhaps TRBD2 (5 bases). The CDR3 is made up of 17 amino acids. In germline, CDR1 is MGHRA, CDR2 YSYEKL. The V gene lost 0 bases and the J gene lost 3 bases, with 17 bases spanning the gap.

J is TRBJ2-7 and V is TRBV5-6; D gene unclear. Trimming removed 4 bases at V and 1 base at J, with 12 bases between. There are 14 residues in the CDR3. From germline, CDR1 is SGHDT and CDR2 YYEEEE. CDR3 amino acids: CASSPQPQSYEQYF. The CDR3 DNA sequence: TGTGCCAGCAGCCCACAGCCCCAATCCTACGAGCAGTACTTC.

The J gene is TRBJ1-5, the V gene TRBV28; the D is unclear. V was cut by 10 bases and J by 5 bases, with 15 bases left in between. Germline-derived CDR1 and CDR2 are MDHEN and SYDVKM. The CDR3 sequence is 13 residues long. The DNA of the CDR3 is TGTGCCATCTCGGGGAGAAGCTATCAGCCCCAGCATTTT. Translated: CAISGRSYQPQHF. Full variable domain (remainder filled in from reference TRBV28 and TRBJ1-5): DVKVTQSSRYLVKRTGEKVFLECVQDMDHENMFWYRQDPGLGLRLIYFSYDVKMKEKGDIPEGYSVSREKKERFSLILESASTNQTSMYLCAISGRSYQPQHFGDGTRLSIL.

Turning to this clone: The conserved phenylalanine or tryptophan is not found at the CDR3 terminus, so this likely reflects a read error. The chain joins TRBV7-9 to TRBJ2-7; 7 nucleotides agree with TRBD1. This CDR3 comprises 13 residues. Germline assignment: CDR1 SEHNR and CDR2 FQNEAQ (reference sequence). The V gene end was trimmed by 5 bases and the J gene end by 5 bases; junction bases not matched to a gene: 6. The CDR3 DNA reads as TGTGCCAGCAGCCTTGGGACAGAGAACGAGCAGTACCTC. This translates into CASSLGTENEQYL.

This clone was seen a handful of times. V usage is TRBV28 and J usage is TRBJ1-1, with 8 bases lining up with TRBD1. Germline loops: CDR1 MDHEN, CDR2 SYDVKM. The length of the CDR3 is 13 residues. Losses at the gene ends were 6 bases for V and 7 bases for J; bases not matched to a gene: 7. The DNA for the CDR3 is TGTGCCAGCAGGACAGGGGAGTGGGGTGAAGCTTTCTTT. This translates into CASRTGEWGEAFF.

This clone was seen more than once but under ten times. The rearrangement links TRBV18 to TRBJ1-2; D not certain. Germline V gene lookup returns CDR1 KGHSH and CDR2 LQKENI. Trimming pared 3 bases from V and 7 bases from J, leaving 12 bases between. The length of the CDR3 is 13 residues. In nucleotides, the CDR3 is TGTGCCAGCTCACCCGACACTCAGGCTGGCTACACCTTC. It is translated as CASSPDTQAGYTF.

The genes are TRBV5-1 and TRBJ2-7; 9 bases are a match to TRBD1. Germline CDR1 is SGHRS and CDR2 is YFSETQ. The CDR3 runs to 14 residues. The junction had 3 bases not matched to a gene; V was cut back by 0 bases and J by 5 bases. CDR3 amino acids: CASSLGQGGNEQYF. The DNA for the CDR3 is TGCGCCAGCAGCTTGGGACAGGGGGGTAACGAGCAGTACTTC.

The chain carries TRBV5-1 and TRBJ1-5; TRBD1 aligns across 8 bases. Germline V gene data show CDR1 as SGHRS and CDR2 as YFSETQ. The junction had 4 bases not matched to a gene; V was cut back by 4 bases and J by 7 bases. CDR3 length: 13 residues. CDR3 DNA: TGCGCCAGCAGCATGGACAGGGACCAGCCCCAGCATTTT. This gives the protein CASSMDRDQPQHF.

Concerning this clone: The same CDR3 arises from other DNA sequences in this sample as well. The CDR3 DNA sequence: TGTGCCAGCAGCCCCTCGAGTGGAAACACCATATATTTT. Translating gives CASSPSSGNTIYF. The rearrangement joins TRBV7-9 to TRBJ1-3, with D unresolved. The CDR3 has 13 amino acids. Germline lookup yields CDR1 SEHNR and CDR2 FQNEAQ (reference sequence). Trimming cost V 5 bases and J 3 bases, with 8 bases left between them.

The chain uses TRBV28 and TRBJ2-7, with TRBD2 identical over 7 bases. CDR1 and CDR2 (germline): MDHEN, SYDVKM. V lost 5 bases to trimming and J lost 5 bases; unmatched junction nucleotides: 15. The CDR3 totals 16 residues. CDR3 residues: CASSPTWGGNYNEQYF. The CDR3 DNA reads as TGTGCCAGCAGTCCCACCTGGGGGGGTAATTACAACGAGCAGTACTTC. Full variable domain (outside the CDR3, taken from reference TRBV28 and TRBJ2-7): DVKVTQSSRYLVKRTGEKVFLECVQDMDHENMFWYRQDPGLGLRLIYFSYDVKMKEKGDIPEGYSVSREKKERFSLILESASTNQTSMYLCASSPTWGGNYNEQYFGPGTRLTVT.

This sequence joins TRBV4-3 and TRBJ1-5; a weak D match, TRBD1 (5 bases). The CDR3 is made up of 14 amino acids. Germline values: CDR1 LGHNA, CDR2 YSLEER. The V gene lost 4 bases and the J gene lost 6 bases, with 13 bases spanning the gap. CDR3 nucleotides: TGCGCCAGCAGCCTCACGGGGGTCGGTCAGCCCCAGCATTTT. It yields the protein CASSLTGVGQPQHF.

The CDR3 is CASISSPYYGYTF. The CDR3 coding sequence is TGTGCCAGCATATCGAGCCCTTACTATGGCTACACCTTC. The V call is TRBV28, the J call TRBJ1-2; no clear D gene. V lost 7 bases and J 3 bases, leaving 12 bases between the germline ends. CDR3 length equals 13 residues. Germline lookup yields CDR1 MDHEN and CDR2 SYDVKM.